These T cell receptor beta chains were read from a single sample in a study of blood T cell repertoires in COVID-19. Only in-frame clones appear in the TCRdb table, and some are missing; sequencing was by immunoSEQ multiplex PCR. The sample records about 290,000 clones, around 86% being singletons. Source material: PBMCs or T cells enriched from blood (not recorded which). These receptors were obtained from a middle-aged woman who had recovered from COVID-19. Both conserved end residues are part of each CDR3. D genes are given only for firm matches. The listing skips clone size in some rows; elsewhere it reads once, few, many or a size class.

j_gene	abundance	v_gene	d_gene	CDR3nt	CDR3aa
TRBJ1-3	NA	TRBV4-1	TRBD1	TGCGCCAGCAGCCAAGGGACAGGGGGTAAACAATCTGGAAACACCATATATTTT	CASSQGTGGKQSGNTIYF
TRBJ1-6	NA	TRBV3-1/TRBV3-2	NA	TGTGCCAGCAGCCAAGATGTCCGGGATAACTCCTATAATTCACCCCTCCACTTT	CASSQDVRDNSYNSPLHF
TRBJ1-6	NA	TRBV5-6	NA	TGTGCCAGCAGCTTGCTTCGGGATTCACCCCTCCACTTT	CASSLLRDSPLHF
TRBJ1-1	NA	TRBV19	NA	TGTGCCAGGAACCGGGACATAAGTCGTACTGAAGCTTTCTTT	CARNRDISRTEAFF
TRBJ1-5	NA	TRBV19	TRBD1	TGTGCCAGTTTAGGTACAGGGGTAGGCCAGCCCCAGCATTTT	CASLGTGVGQPQHF
TRBJ2-7	NA	TRBV3-1/TRBV3-2	NA	TGTGCCAGCAACTATTGCAAGGACTTCAGCTCCTACGAGCAGTACTTC	CASNYCKDFSSYEQYF
TRBJ2-1	NA	TRBV24-1	TRBD1	TGTGCCACCAGTGATGCCGGGACAGGGGGCTATGAGCAGTTCTTC	CATSDAGTGGYEQFF
TRBJ2-7	NA	TRBV6-5	NA	TGTGCCAGCAGTTTGATCAGATTCTACGAGCAGTACTTC	CASSLIRFYEQYF
TRBJ1-4	NA	TRBV6-1	NA	TGTGCCAGCAGTGAATATCCGCCCAAAGGGGCTAATGAAAAACTGTTTTTT	CASSEYPPKGANEKLFF
TRBJ2-3	NA	TRBV30	NA	TGTGCCTGGGGTCCGAACACAGGGTCCAGCACAGATACGCAGTATTTT	CAWGPNTGSSTDTQYF
TRBJ2-7	NA	TRBV4-1	NA	TGCGCCAGCAGCCAAGCCCGGGACTACGAGCAGTACTTC	CASSQARDYEQYF
TRBJ2-1	NA	TRBV5-4	NA	TGTGCCAGCAGCTTGGGTGTTAGCGGTGTGAGCTCCTACAATGAGCAGTTCTTC	CASSLGVSGVSSYNEQFF
TRBJ1-1	NA	TRBV10-3	NA	TGTGCCATCAGTGACCCCGAGGGAGGTAAGGACACTGAAGCTTTCTTT	CAISDPEGGKDTEAFF
TRBJ1-2	NA	TRBV7-9	NA	TGTGCCAGCAGCTTATGGCAGGTTGTAAACTATGGCTACACCTTC	CASSLWQVVNYGYTF
TRBJ1-2	few	TRBV19	TRBD1	TGTGCCAGTAGTCTCACAGGGGATTATGGCTACACCTTC	CASSLTGDYGYTF
TRBJ1-2	once	TRBV18	NA	TGTGCCAGCTCACCAATAACCCTTCCATCAGACTATGGCTACACCTTC	CASSPITLPSDYGYTF
TRBJ2-2	NA	TRBV18	TRBD1	TGTGCCAGCTCACTCCAGACAGGGTCTAACACCGGGGAGCTGTTTTTT	CASSLQTGSNTGELFF
TRBJ2-5	NA	TRBV5-1	NA	TGCGCCAGCAGCTTACCCCCCCGCGGGCCCCAGACCCAGTACTTC	CASSLPPRGPQTQYF
TRBJ1-2	once	TRBV6-1	NA	TGTGCCAGCAGTGAATCCCCAAGGGGCTATGGCTACACCTTC	CASSESPRGYGYTF
TRBJ2-3	once	TRBV19	TRBD2	TGTGCCAGTAGGTTGAGCGGGGCGGCAGATACGCAGTATTTT	CASRLSGAADTQYF
TRBJ1-2	NA	TRBV4-3	NA	TGCGCCAGCAGCCAAGATCAAACCAGGGGCTATGGCTACACCTTC	CASSQDQTRGYGYTF
TRBJ1-1	once	TRBV27	NA	TGTGCCAGCAGTGACAACTGGGGGCTGGGTGCTTTCTTT	CASSDNWGLGAFF
TRBJ1-2	NA	TRBV14	TRBD1	TGTGCCAGCAGTCTACAGGGATCAGGGGGCTATGGCTACACCTTC	CASSLQGSGGYGYTF
TRBJ2-7	few	TRBV18	NA	TGTGCCAGCTCACCCGGGACTCAATCCTACGAGCAGTACTTC	CASSPGTQSYEQYF
TRBJ2-1	NA	TRBV29-1	NA	TGCAGCGGAGCCCGAGGGTACAATGAGCAGTTCTTC	CSGARGYNEQFF
TRBJ2-7	NA	TRBV6-5	TRBD1	TGTGCCAGCAGTTCTGGACAGGTCTCCTACGAGCAGTACTTC	CASSSGQVSYEQYF
TRBJ2-1	NA	TRBV7-2	NA	TGTGCCAGCAGCTTAGCGGGACTCCCACCCCGGGGCGACAATGAGCAGTTCTTC	CASSLAGLPPRGDNEQFF
TRBJ1-3	NA	TRBV18	TRBD1	TGTGCCAGCTCACCCCTCGACAGGGGGCCTGGAAACACCATATATTTT	CASSPLDRGPGNTIYF
TRBJ2-7	NA	TRBV4-3	TRBD2	TGCGCCAGCAGCCAATTGCCGCTGACTAGCGGATTATTCTCCTACGAGCAGTACTTC	CASSQLPLTSGLFSYEQYF
TRBJ1-4	NA	TRBV7-9	NA	TGTGCCAGCAGTCAAATCCGGAGTGCGGCTAATGAAAAACTGTTTTTT	CASSQIRSAANEKLFF
TRBJ1-5	NA	TRBV5-8	TRBD1	TGTGCCAGCAGCTGGCTGGGGACAGGGGTCCATCAGCCCCAGCATTTT	CASSWLGTGVHQPQHF
TRBJ2-7	NA	TRBV3-1/TRBV3-2	NA	TGTGCCAGCAGCCAATATGGCAGGGGCTCCTACGAGCAGTACTTC	CASSQYGRGSYEQYF
TRBJ2-4	NA	TRBV2	NA	TGTGCCAGCAGTGCCGGGAACATAGCCAAAAACATTCAGTACTTC	CASSAGNIAKNIQYF
TRBJ2-7	NA	TRBV14	NA	TGTGCCAGCAGCCAAGATCTTTACTACGAGCAGTACTTC	CASSQDLYYEQYF
TRBJ1-1	NA	TRBV3-1/TRBV3-2	NA	TGTGCCAGCAGCCCGAAATTGGGCGGGGGAAACACTGAAGCTTTCTTT	CASSPKLGGGNTEAFF
TRBJ2-3	NA	TRBV7-2	TRBD2	TGTGCCAGCAGCTTAGAGCCTAGCGGGGGCGGTACAGATACGCAGTATTTT	CASSLEPSGGGTDTQYF
TRBJ2-5	NA	TRBV10-3	NA	TGTGCCATCAGTGAGAAGCGGCCAGCGGGTTCGGAGACCCAGTACTTC	CAISEKRPAGSETQYF
TRBJ1-5	NA	TRBV20-1	NA	TGCAGTGCTAGTGGAGGGATAGGCAATCAGCCCCAGCATTTT	CSASGGIGNQPQHF
TRBJ1-6	NA	TRBV10-1	TRBD1	TGCGCCAGCAGGAGGGGAACGTGGACAGGGAAATCACCCCTCCACTTT	CASRRGTWTGKSPLHF
TRBJ1-2	NA	TRBV6-4	TRBD1	TGTGCCAGCAGCCACCCAGGGGGCGGCTACACCTTC	CASSHPGGGYTF
TRBJ2-3	NA	TRBV4-1	NA	TGCGCCAGCAGCCAAGAGGAGACTACTTATAGCACAGATACGCAGTATTTT	CASSQEETTYSTDTQYF
TRBJ2-7	NA	TRBV7-3	NA	TGTGCCAGCAGCACACCGGGTCGAGAGCAGTACTTC	CASSTPGREQYF
TRBJ1-2	few	TRBV29-1	TRBD1	TGCAGCGTTGAAGGGCCGGGACAGGGAAGCCCTAACTATGGCTACACCTTC	CSVEGPGQGSPNYGYTF
TRBJ1-6	NA	TRBV3-1/TRBV3-2	NA	TGTGCCAGCAGCGAGTCCCGGGGTGGTAATTCACCCCTCCACTTT	CASSESRGGNSPLHF
TRBJ1-2	few	TRBV4-2	NA	TGTGCCAGCAGCCAAAACCGGGACAAATTCCTCTTC	CASSQNRDKFLF
TRBJ2-3	NA	TRBV30	NA	TGTGCCTGGAGTAAATACGCGAGTTCGGATACGCAGTATTTT	CAWSKYASSDTQYF
TRBJ1-1	NA	TRBV30	NA	TGTGCCTGGAGGGAGTTAATGAACACTGAAGCTTTCTTT	CAWRELMNTEAFF
TRBJ1-3	NA	TRBV19	NA	TGTGCCAGTAGTATCAACAGGGCCGGCACCATATATTTT	CASSINRAGTIYF